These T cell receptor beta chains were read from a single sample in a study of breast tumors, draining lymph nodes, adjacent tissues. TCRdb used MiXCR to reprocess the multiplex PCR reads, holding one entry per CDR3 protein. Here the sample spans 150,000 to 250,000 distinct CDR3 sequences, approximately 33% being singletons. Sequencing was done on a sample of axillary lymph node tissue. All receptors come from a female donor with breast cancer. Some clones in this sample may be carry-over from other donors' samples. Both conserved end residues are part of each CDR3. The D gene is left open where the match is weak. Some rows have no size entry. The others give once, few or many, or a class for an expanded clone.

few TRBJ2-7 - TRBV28 TGTGCCAGCAGTGGAAGTCGGGGGGCAACGACCTACGAGCAGTACTTC CASSGSRGATTYEQYF
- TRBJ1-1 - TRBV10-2 TGTGCCAGCAGCTTAGCGCTGAACACTGTAGCTTTCTTT CASSLALNTVAFF
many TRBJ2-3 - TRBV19 TGTGCCAGTAGTATTGGGGGGTACATGGATACGCAGTATTTT CASSIGGYMDTQYF
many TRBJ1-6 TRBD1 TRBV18 TGTGCCAGCTCACAGGGGACAGGGATTTCACCCCTCCACTTT CASSQGTGISPLHF
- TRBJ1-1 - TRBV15 TGTGCCACCAGCAGAGAGGGTCGGGGGGGGGGAGCTTTCTTT CATSREGRGGGAFF
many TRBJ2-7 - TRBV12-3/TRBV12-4 TGTGCCAGCAGTTTACCCCCCGGCGAGCAGTACTTC CASSLPPGEQYF
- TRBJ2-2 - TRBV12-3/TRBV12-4 TGTGCCAGCACAGGACAGCTGTTTTTT CASTGQLFF
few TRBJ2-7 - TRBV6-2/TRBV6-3 TGTGCCAGCAGTCCCCTCGGGGGCGAGCAGTACTTC CASSPLGGEQYF
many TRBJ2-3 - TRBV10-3 TGTGCCACCCAACTATATAGCACAGATACGCAGTATTTT CATQLYSTDTQYF
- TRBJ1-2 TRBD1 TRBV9 TGTGCCAGCAGCGTTGACAGGGTGGAGGGCTACACCTTC CASSVDRVEGYTF
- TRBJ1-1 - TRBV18 TGTGCCAGCTCAACTTCTCGGAGCACTGAAGCTTTCTTT CASSTSRSTEAFF
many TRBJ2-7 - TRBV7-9 TGTGCCAGCCAGCGTTCCGGACAGAAGACCTACGAGCAGTACTTC CASQRSGQKTYEQYF
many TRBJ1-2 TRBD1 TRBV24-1 TGTGCCACCAGGGACAGGGGCTATGGCTACACCTTC CATRDRGYGYTF
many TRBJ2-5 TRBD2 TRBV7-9 TGTGCCAGCAGCTTTGGACTAGCGGGAGAGACCCAGTACTTC CASSFGLAGETQYF
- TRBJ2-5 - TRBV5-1 TGCGCCAACAGCTTGGATCAAGAGACCCAGTACTTC CANSLDQETQYF
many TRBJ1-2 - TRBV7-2 TGTGCCAGCAGCTTCGGGACGGGACGGATCCACTATGGCTACACCTTC CASSFGTGRIHYGYTF
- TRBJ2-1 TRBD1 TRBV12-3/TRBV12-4 TGTGTCAGCAGTTTAAGCTCGGGACAGGGAGTTGAGCAGCTCTTC CVSSLSSGQGVEQLF
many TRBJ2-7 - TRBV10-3 TGTGCCATCACACCCCGCCAGGGGCCCAGCGAGCAGTACTTC CAITPRQGPSEQYF
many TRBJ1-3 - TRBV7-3 TGTGCCAGCAGCTTAAGGACGACGAGCTCTGGAAACACCATATATTTT CASSLRTTSSGNTIYF
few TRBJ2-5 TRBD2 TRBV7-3 TGTGCCAGCAGGAGGACTAGCGGGAGCCAAGAGACCCAGCACTTC CASRRTSGSQETQHF
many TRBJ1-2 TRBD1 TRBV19 TGTGCCAGTAGTAGGACAGGGGACTATGGCTACACCTTC CASSRTGDYGYTF
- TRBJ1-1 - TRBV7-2 TGTGCCAGCAGCCCGCGGGTTGCCGGATCGAGCACTGAAGCTTTCTTT CASSPRVAGSSTEAFF
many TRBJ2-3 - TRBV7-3 TGTGCCAGCAGCTTAACGGTCGAAGATACGCAGTATTTT CASSLTVEDTQYF
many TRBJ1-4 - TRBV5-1 TGCGCCAGCAGCTTAGGACAGTTCAGTAATGAAAAACTGTTTTTT CASSLGQFSNEKLFF
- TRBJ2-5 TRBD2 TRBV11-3 TGTGCCAGCAGCAAGGGACTAGCGGGGGACAACCAAGAGACCCAGTACTTC CASSKGLAGDNQETQYF
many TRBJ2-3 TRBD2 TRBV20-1 TGCAGTGCTTCAGGAGCGGCGGGAGGGAGGTCAGATACGCAGTATTTT CSASGAAGGRSDTQYF
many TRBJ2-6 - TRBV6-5 TGTGCCAGCAGTTATAAGAACTCTGGGGCCAACGTCCTGACTTTC CASSYKNSGANVLTF
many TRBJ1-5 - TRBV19 TGTGCCAGTAGTATAGACGCCCGGAGGTACAATCAGCCCCAGCATTTT CASSIDARRYNQPQHF
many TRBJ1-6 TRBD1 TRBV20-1 TGCAGTGCGAGGATGACAGGGGTCCGCCTCGATTCACCCCTCCACTTT CSARMTGVRLDSPLHF
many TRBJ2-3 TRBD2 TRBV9 TGTGCCAGCAGCCCTCCGGGGAGGGCTGGGGGGGATACGCAGTATTTT CASSPPGRAGGDTQYF
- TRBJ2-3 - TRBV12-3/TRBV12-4 TGTGCCAGCAAACGGGACGCTACAGATACGCAGTATTTT CASKRDATDTQYF
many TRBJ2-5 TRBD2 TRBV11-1 TGTGCCAGCAGCCGACTAGCGGGTCAAGAGACCCAGTACTTC CASSRLAGQETQYF
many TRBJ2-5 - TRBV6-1 TGTGCCAGCAGTTCTCAGGGGTCGGGGACCCAGTACTTC CASSSQGSGTQYF
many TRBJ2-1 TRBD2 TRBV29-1 TGCAGCGTTGGACTAGCGGGGTCTATCCACAATGAGCAGTTCTTC CSVGLAGSIHNEQFF
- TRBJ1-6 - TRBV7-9 TGTGCCAGCAGCTTGGGAGGTTTT CASSLGGF
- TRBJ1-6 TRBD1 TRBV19 TGTGCCAGTAGTATTGCGACAGGGTCACCCCTCCACTTT CASSIATGSPLHF
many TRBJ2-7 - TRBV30 TGTGCCTGGAGTGGTTCTACTTTGGAGCAGTACTTC CAWSGSTLEQYF
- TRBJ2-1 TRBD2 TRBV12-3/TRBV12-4 TGTGCCAGCACCCGATATAGTGGGACTAGTTTTAACCAGGAGCAGTTCTTC CASTRYSGTSFNQEQFF
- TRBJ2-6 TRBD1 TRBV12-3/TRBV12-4 TGTGCCAGCAGTTCCAGGGGGAAGGCTGGGGCCAACGTCCTGACTTTC CASSSRGKAGANVLTF
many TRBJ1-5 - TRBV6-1 TGTGCCAGCAGCCAACAGGGACCGATGCCCCAGCATTTT CASSQQGPMPQHF
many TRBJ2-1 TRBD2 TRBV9 TGTGCCAGCAGCGCGGGACTATTCGGTGAGCAGTTCTTC CASSAGLFGEQFF
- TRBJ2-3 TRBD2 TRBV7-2 TGTGCCAGCGGGGGGACTAGCGGAGATACGCAGTATTTT CASGGTSGDTQYF
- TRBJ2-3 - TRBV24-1 TGTGCTACCAGTGATTTAGGGGAGTCCACAGATACGCGGTATTTT CATSDLGESTDTRYF
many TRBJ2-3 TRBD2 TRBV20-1 TGCAGTGCTAGCCCCAGCGGGGGGTGGACAGATACGCAGTATTTT CSASPSGGWTDTQYF
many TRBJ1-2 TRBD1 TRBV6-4 TGTGCCAGCAGTGCTACAGGGGAAAGGAACTATGGCTACACCTTC CASSATGERNYGYTF